This record covers a single T cell receptor (beta chain). Its specificity is not known. In the PCR, 60 Vbeta and 13 Jbeta primers were used. Generated by immunoSEQ multiplex PCR, the TCRdb table keeps only in-frame clones and is missing some. The sample consists of about 240,000 clones, 82% of them appearing once. J gave up 0 bases and V 3 bases, and 7 bases lay outside the gene matches. The CDR3 has 17 amino acids. The germline gives CDR1 LNHDA, CDR2 SQIVND (reference sequence). The data were taken from a study of cytomegalovirus exposure and HLA in healthy donors. Whole-study findings and limits: In a later analysis, TCR beta V- and J-gene trimming was associated with a missense DCLRE1C variant. Other equally common chains were less clonally expanded than HLA-associated TCR beta chains, a later analysis showed. As immune exposure information, only CMV serostatus was available.

The rearrangement joins TRBV19 to TRBJ1-5, with 8 bases aligning to TRBD1. This TCR derives from a woman aged 40 to 50 in good health and CMV-seropositive. The sequenced sample consisted of PBMCs. This CDR3 is CASSIGDRGYSNQPQHF. The CDR3 DNA reads as TGTGCCAGTAGTATTGGAGACAGGGGATATAGCAATCAGCCCCAGCATTTT.